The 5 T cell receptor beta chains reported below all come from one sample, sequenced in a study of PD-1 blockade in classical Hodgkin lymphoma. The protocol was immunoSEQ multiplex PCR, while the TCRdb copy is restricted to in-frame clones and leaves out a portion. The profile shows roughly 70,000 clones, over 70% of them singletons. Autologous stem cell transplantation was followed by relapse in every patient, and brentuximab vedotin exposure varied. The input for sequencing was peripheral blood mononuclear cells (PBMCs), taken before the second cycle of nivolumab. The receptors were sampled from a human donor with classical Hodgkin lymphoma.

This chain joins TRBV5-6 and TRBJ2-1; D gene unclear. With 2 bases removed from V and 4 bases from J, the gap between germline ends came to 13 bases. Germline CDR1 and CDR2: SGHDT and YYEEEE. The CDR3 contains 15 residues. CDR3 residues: CASSFRTLLYNEQFF. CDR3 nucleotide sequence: TGTGCCAGCAGCTTTCGGACGCTCCTATACAATGAGCAGTTCTTC.

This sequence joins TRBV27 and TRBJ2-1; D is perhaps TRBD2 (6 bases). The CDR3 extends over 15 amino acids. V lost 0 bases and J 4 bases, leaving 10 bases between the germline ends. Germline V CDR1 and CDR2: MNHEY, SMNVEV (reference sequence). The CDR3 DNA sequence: TGTGCCAGCAGTTTATCCAGCGGGCGGTACAATGAGCAGTTCTTC. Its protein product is CASSLSSGRYNEQFF.

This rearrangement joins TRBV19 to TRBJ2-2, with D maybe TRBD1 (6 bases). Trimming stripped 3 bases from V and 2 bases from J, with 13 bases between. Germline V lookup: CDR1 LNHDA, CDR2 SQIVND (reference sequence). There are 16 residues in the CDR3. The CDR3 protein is CASSIRDRRNTGELFF. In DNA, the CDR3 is TGTGCCAGTAGTATCAGAGACAGGCGAAACACCGGGGAGCTGTTTTTT.

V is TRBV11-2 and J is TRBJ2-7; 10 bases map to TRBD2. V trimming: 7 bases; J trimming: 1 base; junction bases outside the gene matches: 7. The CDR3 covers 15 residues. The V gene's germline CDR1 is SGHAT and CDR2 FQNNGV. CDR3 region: CASTPGTSVSYEQYF. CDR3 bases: TGTGCCAGCACCCCCGGGACTAGCGTGTCCTACGAGCAGTACTTC.

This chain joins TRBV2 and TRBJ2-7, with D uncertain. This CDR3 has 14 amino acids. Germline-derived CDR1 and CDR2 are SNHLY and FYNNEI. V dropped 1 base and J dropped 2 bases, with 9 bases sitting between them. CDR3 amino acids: CASSEDSRAYEQYF. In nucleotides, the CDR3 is TGTGCCAGCAGTGAAGACAGCCGCGCCTACGAGCAGTACTTC. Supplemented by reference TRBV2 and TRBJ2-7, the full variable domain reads EPEVTQTPSHQVTQMGQEVILRCVPISNHLYFYWYRQILGQKVEFLVSFYNNEISEKSEIFDDQFSVERPDGSNFTLKIRSTKLEDSAMYFCASSEDSRAYEQYFGPGTRLTVT.